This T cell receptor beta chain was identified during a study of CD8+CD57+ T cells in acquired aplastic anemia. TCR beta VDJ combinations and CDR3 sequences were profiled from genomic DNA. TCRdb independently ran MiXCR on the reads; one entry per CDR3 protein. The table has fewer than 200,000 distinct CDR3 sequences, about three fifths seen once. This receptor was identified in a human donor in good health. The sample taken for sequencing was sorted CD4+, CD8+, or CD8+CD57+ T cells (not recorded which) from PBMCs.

Here the CDR3 reads CASSSEHVNSYNEQFF. The DNA for the CDR3 is TGTGCCAGCAGTTCCGAACATGTAAACTCCTACAATGAGCAGTTCTTC. The genes are TRBV27 and TRBJ2-1, with D unclear. This CDR3 region has 16 residues. V shed 4 bases and J shed 0 bases, with 13 bases lying between them. The germline gives CDR1 MNHEY, CDR2 SMNVEV (reference sequence).